The TCR beta chain described here comes from a study of cytotoxic CD8 clonotypes in ibrutinib-treated CLL. Study in general: The response samples were taken once patients had been treated for a median of about 12 months, range 6 to 36. Sequencing produced an average of roughly 230,000 productive templates and under 95,000 productive rearrangements per sample.

The CDR3 loop spans 17 amino acids. Germline V lookup: CDR1 SGHDN, CDR2 FVKESK. Trimming removed 0 bases at V and 3 bases at J, with 18 bases between. Broader study findings: Clonality rose at ibrutinib response, held steady in sustained remission, and fell toward baseline at progression.

This clone was counted only a few times. Its target is unknown. Sequencing sought depths of 1 in 200,000 to 1 in 1 million T cells. The assay was immunoSEQ multiplex PCR, and TCRdb's table has in-frame clones only and misses some. The repertoire has some 7,000 clones, around 80% of them found once; the top ten carry around 3.5%. The rearrangement uses TRBV14 and TRBJ2-7, with a weak D call TRBD1 (7 bases). The clonotype comes from a human donor with chronic lymphocytic leukemia. Specimen: PBMCs, collected before ibrutinib treatment. The CDR3 loop is CASSQDYRQGGNYEQYF. CDR3 DNA: TGTGCCAGCAGCCAAGATTACCGGCAGGGGGGCAACTACGAGCAGTACTTC.